The 13 T cell receptor beta chains in this list originate from one sample, sequenced in a study of blood T cells in healthy people across ages. Primers used in a second PCR of about 6 to 11 cycles were a sample-barcoded 5' primer and a J-beta primer mix. MiXCR, run by TCRdb on the 5' RACE reads, gives a single entry per CDR3 protein. This sample has 750,000 to 950,000 distinct CDR3 sequences, with about 55% found just once. Sequencing was performed on blood. These receptors came from an older man in good health.

The J gene is TRBJ2-1, the V gene TRBV20-1, with 7 nucleotides matching TRBD2. Germline V lookup: CDR1 DFQATT, CDR2 SNEGSKA (reference sequence). The CDR3 runs 14 residues. Trimming at V came to 2 bases and at J to 7 bases, leaving 8 bases not matched to a gene. The CDR3 sequence: CSARSRTSGNEQFF. The CDR3 DNA follows: TGCAGTGCTAGATCCCGGACTAGTGGAAATGAGCAGTTCTTC.

This clonotype was detected a few times. The genes are TRBV7-2 and TRBJ2-5; TRBD1 matches at 11 bases. The closer fit of TRBJ2-7 to the DNA end suggests the J call may be wrong. This CDR3 is 15 amino acids long. Germline V CDR1 and CDR2: SGHTA, FQGNSA. The CDR3 loop reads CASSLAQGTGGEQYF. In DNA form, the CDR3 reads TGTGCCAGCAGCTTAGCGCAGGGGACAGGGGGCGAGCAGTACTTC.

The rearrangement links TRBV18 to TRBJ2-1; D might be TRBD2 (6 bases). This CDR3 has 16 residues. Germline V gene sequence: CDR1 KGHSH, CDR2 LQKENI. V lost 3 bases to trimming and J lost 4 bases, with 16 bases between them. Here the CDR3 DNA reads TGTGCCAGCTCACCTAGGTTGCGGGACCCTTACAATGAGCAGTTCTTC. Translating gives CASSPRLRDPYNEQFF.

The chain carries TRBV20-1 and TRBJ1-2, with 7 bases identical to TRBD1. The CDR3 is made up of 14 amino acids. Germline values: CDR1 DFQATT, CDR2 SNEGSKA (reference sequence). The CDR3: CTPRRGRANYGYTF. For the CDR3, the DNA is TGCACCCCGAGGAGGGGGCGGGCTAACTATGGCTACACCTTC.

The V call is TRBV9, the J call TRBJ1-1; D is unresolved. The CDR3 covers 13 residues. Germline V gives CDR1 SGDLS, CDR2 YYNGEE. V gave up 1 base and J gave up 7 bases, with 11 bases separating them. Here the CDR3 reads CASSVNSRHEAFF. The CDR3 nucleotides read TGTGCCAGCAGCGTAAATAGCCGCCATGAAGCTTTCTTT.

This clonotype was counted only a few times. V and J are TRBV29-1 and TRBJ2-5; tentatively, D is TRBD2 (5 bases). V was clipped by 6 bases and J by 7 bases, with 12 bases between them. CDR3 size: 11 residues. CDR1 and CDR2 from the germline V gene are SQVTM and ANQGSEA. Written as DNA, the CDR3 is TGCAGCGTGAGGGAGTTCGGGACCCAGTACTTC. Translation gives CSVREFGTQYF.

The J gene is TRBJ1-2, the V gene TRBV28; no reliable D call. The CDR3 is 12 amino acids. Trimming cost V 1 base and J 10 bases, with 10 bases left between them. The germline CDR1 and CDR2 sequences are MDHEN and SYDVKM. CDR3 in DNA: TGTGCCAGCAGTTTATTATTGACGGACTACACCTTC. Its translation: CASSLLLTDYTF.

The gene calls are TRBV20-1 and TRBJ2-3, with D perhaps TRBD2 (6 bases). This CDR3 region has 11 residues. V shed 3 bases and J shed 6 bases, with 7 bases lying between them. CDR1 is DFQATT, CDR2 SNEGSKA, per germline (reference sequence). CDR3 sequence reads: CSASRGDTQYF. CDR3 DNA: TGCAGTGCTAGCCGGGGGGATACGCAGTATTTT.

This chain uses TRBV20-1 with TRBJ2-5; maybe TRBD2 (5 bases). The V gene lost 3 bases and the J gene lost 4 bases, with 6 bases spanning the gap. Germline CDR1 DFQATT, CDR2 SNEGSKA (reference sequence). There are 11 residues in the CDR3. The DNA for the CDR3 is TGCAGTGCTAGTGGGAGAGAGACCCAGTACTTC. It specifies CSASGRETQYF.

This clonotype was seen a few times. The J gene is TRBJ2-3, the V gene TRBV4-2, with 11 bases lining up with TRBD2. J was trimmed by 0 bases and V by 1 base; bases with no gene match: 0. The CDR3 runs to 16 residues. The germline V gene has CDR1 LGHNA and CDR2 YNFKEQ. In nucleotides, the CDR3 is TGTGCCAGCAGCCAAGGGACTAGCGGGAGCACAGATACGCAGTATTTT. Protein sequence: CASSQGTSGSTDTQYF.

This clonotype turned up a few times. The rearrangement joins TRBV6-5 to TRBJ1-1, with 8 bases that match TRBD1. V was pared by 4 bases and J by 4 bases, with 8 bases of the junction left unmatched. This CDR3 contains 15 residues. The germline V gene encodes CDR1 MNHEY and CDR2 SVGAGI. The DNA of the CDR3 is TGTGCCAGCAGTTCCAGACAGGGGAGGGGCACTGAAGCTTTCTTT. The encoded protein is CASSSRQGRGTEAFF.

This sequence joins TRBV6-6 and TRBJ2-3, with a weak D call TRBD2 (6 bases). V lost 4 bases and J lost 5, with 22 bases in between. Germline V CDR1 and CDR2: MNHNY, SVGAGI (reference sequence). The CDR3 spans 17 residues. CDR3 in amino acids: CASSSGGQRDIGDTQYF. CDR3 coding DNA: TGTGCCAGCAGTTCCGGAGGGCAGCGCGACATTGGAGATACGCAGTATTTT.

The chain has TRBV4-1 and TRBJ2-5; no definite D call. Trimming stripped 5 bases from V and 0 bases from J, with 16 bases between. This CDR3 is 16 amino acids long. Germline V CDR1 and CDR2: MGHRA, YSYEKL. This CDR3 reads CASSLGGGLYQETQYF. CDR3 nucleotides: TGCGCCAGCAGCTTGGGCGGCGGTCTGTACCAAGAGACCCAGTACTTC.